This TCR beta chain was documented in a study of shared clonotypes between healthy human individuals. Every contributor of samples was a Caucasian grown-up residing in Nashville, Tennessee. The authors' processing: There were no quality scores in the junction-only immunoSEQ sequences, so filtering differed. Produced via immunoSEQ multiplex PCR; TCRdb's table is partial and in-frame only. V and J calls and clone size come straight from that table; D and trimming were deduced from the DNA. Of hundreds of thousands of clones in the sample, roughly four fifths were seen once. The V gene lost 3 bases and the J gene lost 5 bases, with 15 bases spanning the gap. From germline, CDR1 is SGHAT and CDR2 FQNNGV. The CDR3 contains 15 residues.

Input material: PBMCs. The origin of this receptor is a woman in her 40s in good health. Some clones in this sample may be carry-over from other donors' samples. The chain has TRBV11-2 and TRBJ2-3; tentatively, D is TRBD1 (6 bases). CDR3 sequence: CASSFAQGPGDTQYF. The CDR3, as DNA: TGTGCCAGCAGCTTTGCCCAGGGGCCTGGAGATACGCAGTATTTT.